Following are 19 T cell receptor beta chains from one sample sequenced in a study of blood T cells in healthy people across ages. With a J-beta primer mix and a sample-barcoded 5' primer, a second PCR ran about 7 to 11 cycles. TCRdb called the 5' RACE reads again in MiXCR, with one record for every CDR3 protein. The sample yields roughly 730,000 distinct CDR3 sequences, more than 55% seen once. The sequenced sample consisted of blood. The source is a man aged 40-55 years in good health.

The J gene is TRBJ1-2, the V gene TRBV9; no clear D. Germline loops: CDR1 SGDLS, CDR2 YYNGEE. CDR3 size: 13 residues. Between the trimmed V and J ends, which lost 0 bases and 6 bases, there was a span of 9 bases. This CDR3 is CASSVAGPDGYTF. CDR3 sequence (DNA): TGTGCCAGCAGCGTAGCGGGTCCGGATGGCTACACCTTC.

The chain recombines TRBV12-3 or TRBV12-4 with TRBJ1-2; 8 bases fit TRBD1. The CDR3 spans 15 residues. V lost 6 bases to trimming and J lost 8 bases; unmatched junction nucleotides: 14. The CDR3 coding sequence is TGTGCCAGCAGCCTAGCCGTACAGGGGGTAGGAGGCTACACCTTC. Translated, it gives CASSLAVQGVGGYTF.

The chain uses TRBV7-9 and TRBJ1-1, with D tentatively TRBD1 (5 bases). CDR3 size: 13 residues. CDR1 is SEHNR and CDR2 is FQNEAQ in the germline V gene (reference sequence). V was trimmed by 1 base and J by 11 bases, leaving 14 bases between them. The CDR3 sequence: CASSLEAPGQAFF. In DNA form, the CDR3 reads TGTGCCAGCAGCTTAGAAGCCCCAGGGCAGGCTTTCTTT.

The chain joins TRBV27 to TRBJ2-4, with TRBD2 matching over 10 bases. With V trimmed by 6 bases and J by 0 bases, 11 bases remained unmatched. The CDR3 extends over 18 amino acids. Germline values: CDR1 MNHEY, CDR2 SMNVEV (reference sequence). DNA for the CDR3: TGTGCCAGCAGCCCGAGCTTAGCGGGAGGAGGAGCCAAAAACATTCAGTACTTC. Its protein product is CASSPSLAGGGAKNIQYF.

V usage is TRBV28 and J usage is TRBJ2-3, with a possible D match to TRBD2 (6 bases). The CDR3 is made up of 12 amino acids. The germline gives CDR1 MDHEN, CDR2 SYDVKM. V lost 4 bases and J lost 7, with 9 bases in between. The CDR3 sequence is CASSWRGNTQYF. The DNA for the CDR3 is TGTGCCAGCAGTTGGAGGGGAAATACGCAGTATTTT.

The CDR3 sequence is CSVARGVNSYNEQFF. The CDR3 DNA sequence: TGCAGCGTTGCACGTGGGGTAAACTCCTACAATGAGCAGTTCTTC. The chain recombines TRBV29-1 with TRBJ2-1; D gene ambiguous. The CDR3 extends over 15 amino acids. Trimming cost V 4 bases and J 0 bases, with 13 bases left between them. Germline values: CDR1 SQVTM, CDR2 ANQGSEA.

The chain recombines TRBV9 with TRBJ2-7; 8 bases align to TRBD2. With V trimmed by 3 bases and J by 7 bases, 12 bases remained unmatched. CDR1 SGDLS and CDR2 YYNGEE come from the germline V gene. The length of the CDR3 is 15 residues. The CDR3 DNA follows: TGTGCCAGCAGCGCCGGGACTAGTGATCTTTATGAGCAGTACTTC. It codes for CASSAGTSDLYEQYF.

The chain carries TRBV6-6 and TRBJ2-7; D tentatively fits TRBD1 or TRBD2 (6 bases each). Germline V gene sequence: CDR1 MNHNY, CDR2 SVGAGI (reference sequence). Trimming left V 6 bases short and J 3 bases short, with 12 bases between. The CDR3 has 13 amino acids. CDR3 bases: TGTGCCAGCAGGAGGAGGGGGGACTACGAGCAGTACTTC. Protein product: CASRRRGDYEQYF.

The rearrangement uses TRBV11-2 and TRBJ2-7; 10 nucleotides line up with TRBD2. V shed 5 bases, J shed 7 bases, and the junction held 23 bases outside the gene matches. The CDR3 extends over 19 amino acids. The germline V gene encodes CDR1 SGHAT and CDR2 FQNNGV. The CDR3 DNA is TGTGCCAGCAGCCCTTGGGGAGGGACTAGCGAGACCCCGGGCAATGAGCAGTACTTC. It translates to CASSPWGGTSETPGNEQYF.

This clonotype occurred once. J is TRBJ2-7 and V is TRBV7-2; 8 bases fit TRBD2. The J call is doubtful: the DNA matches TRBJ2-5 better. The CDR3 contains 19 residues. Germline V gives CDR1 SGHTA, CDR2 FQGNSA. The CDR3 spells CASSYDTGVLAGWGETQYF. Written as DNA, the CDR3 is TGTGCCAGCAGCTATGACACCGGTGTTTTAGCGGGGTGGGGGGAGACCCAGTACTTC.

This clonotype was recorded at least ten times. This chain uses TRBV10-3 with TRBJ2-6; D may match TRBD1 or TRBD2 (5 bases each). The CDR3 sequence is 18 residues long. Per germline, CDR1 ENHRY and CDR2 SYGVKD. V lost 3 bases and J lost 0, with 15 bases in between. CDR3 coding DNA: TGTGCCATCAGTGATTATCGGGACGAGGACTCTGGGGCCAACGTCCTGACTTTC. Residues: CAISDYRDEDSGANVLTF.

The J gene is TRBJ2-7, the V gene TRBV7-3; 7 bases fit TRBD2. V shed 4 bases and J 1 base; nucleotides not matched to a gene: 7. From germline, CDR1 is SGHTA and CDR2 FQGTGA. The CDR3 is 15 amino acids. CDR3 in DNA: TGTGCCAGCAGCTCGATTGGGGGGGTTTCCTACGAGCAGTACTTC. Its translation: CASSSIGGVSYEQYF.

This clonotype occurred a few times. The chain links TRBV5-1 to TRBJ2-7; D might be TRBD1 (6 bases). The CDR3 contains 13 residues. V lost 4 bases and J 9 bases, leaving 17 bases between the germline ends. Looked up from germline, CDR1 is SGHRS and CDR2 is YFSETQ. Here the CDR3 DNA reads TGCGCCAGCAGCCAGACAGGTACCCACGGGCAGTACTTC. Encoded protein: CASSQTGTHGQYF.

The genes are TRBV2 and TRBJ2-7; D is perhaps TRBD2 (5 bases). Germline CDR1 reads SNHLY; CDR2 reads FYNNEI. CDR3 length: 15 amino acids. The V gene lost 7 bases and the J gene lost 3 bases, with 19 bases spanning the gap. The CDR3 DNA is TGTGCCAGCATGGACCGTAAAGGGAGCCACTACGAGCAGTACTTC. It encodes CASMDRKGSHYEQYF. Combining the CDR3 with reference TRBV2 and TRBJ2-7 gives the whole variable domain EPEVTQTPSHQVTQMGQEVILRCVPISNHLYFYWYRQILGQKVEFLVSFYNNEISEKSEIFDDQFSVERPDGSNFTLKIRSTKLEDSAMYFCASMDRKGSHYEQYFGPGTRLTVT.

Notes on this clonotype: One end of the junction is discordant with germline, which a read error may explain. The CDR3 DNA reads TGTGCCACCAGTGAGGTGGACAGACAGTACTTC. Its translation is CATSEVDRQYF. The chain uses TRBV10-3 and TRBJ2-7; D may be TRBD1 (6 bases). CDR3 size: 11 residues. Germline lookup yields CDR1 ENHRY and CDR2 SYGVKD.

This chain links TRBV6-2 or TRBV6-3 with TRBJ2-1; 7 nucleotides agree with TRBD2. The V gene end was trimmed by 6 bases and the J gene end by 0 bases; junction bases not matched to a gene: 5. The CDR3 is 15 residues long. The V gene's germline CDR1 is MNHEY and CDR2 SVGEGT. CDR3 in DNA: TGTGCCAGCAGACATCCTAGCGGCTCCTACAATGAGCAGTTCTTC. Its translation is CASRHPSGSYNEQFF.

The V call is TRBV5-1, the J call TRBJ2-7; TRBD2 aligns across 7 bases. Unmatched junction bases numbered 16, after V lost 7 bases and J lost 0 bases. Germline CDR1 and CDR2: SGHRS and YFSETQ. This CDR3 contains 17 residues. The chain's CDR3 is CASLTVREALHSYEQYF. The DNA of the CDR3 is TGCGCCAGCCTTACCGTCCGGGAGGCCCTTCACTCCTACGAGCAGTACTTC.

The rearrangement uses TRBV9 and TRBJ2-5; D possibly corresponds to TRBD2 (6 bases). The CDR3 runs to 16 residues. In germline, CDR1 is SGDLS, CDR2 YYNGEE. V lost 0 bases to trimming and J lost 3 bases, with 15 bases between them. CDR3 loop: CASSVGRGPNEETQYF. The CDR3 DNA is TGTGCCAGCAGCGTAGGGCGGGGCCCAAACGAAGAGACCCAGTACTTC.

The chain recombines TRBV10-3 with TRBJ2-5; TRBD1 aligns across 7 bases. V was pared by 3 bases and J by 0 bases, with 4 bases of the junction left unmatched. This CDR3 contains 15 residues. Germline lookup yields CDR1 ENHRY and CDR2 SYGVKD. In DNA, the CDR3 is TGTGCCATCAGTGACTGGGGGACAGACCAAGAGACCCAGTACTTC. This encodes CAISDWGTDQETQYF.